The sequence of this TCR beta chain was determined in a study of T-cell memory formation after mild COVID-19. Overall study results and limits: Some clones that responded were present in memory (sampled pre-infection), which suggests cross-reactive memory joined.

TCRdb analysed the 5' RACE reads with MiXCR anew, one entry per CDR3 protein. The sample yields 150,000 to 200,000 distinct CDR3 sequences, about 14% seen once. This clonotype has only a few counts. Its antigen is unknown. The CDR3 runs to 12 residues. Trimming stripped 4 bases from V and 11 bases from J, with 12 bases between. V usage is TRBV12-3 or TRBV12-4 and J usage is TRBJ2-1, with a tentative D call TRBD2 (6 bases). The source material was PBMCs or a T cell subset sorted from them (not recorded which). This receptor was obtained from an adult woman who had mild COVID-19 (a few samples of this study predate the infection). Cell type and time point are not known. This CDR3 is CASSSLGTQQFF. The CDR3, as DNA: TGTGCCAGCAGTTCACTAGGGACTCAGCAGTTCTTC.